This T cell receptor beta chain comes out of a study of blood T cell repertoires in COVID-19. Original methodology: Nucleated cell counts were estimated from reference gene primer amplification. Method: immunoSEQ multiplex PCR; TCRdb's copy keeps in-frame clones and lacks some. The V and J calls and clone size are taken from that table; D and trimming were inferred from the DNA. The top ten clones hold roughly 15% of a sample with more than 150,000 clones, 80% to 90% of them seen once. With V trimmed by 1 base and J by 2 bases, 9 bases remained unmatched. CDR3 length: 17 residues. CDR1 is LGHNA, CDR2 YNFKEQ, per germline.

The rearrangement links TRBV4-2 to TRBJ2-7; 9 positions agree with TRBD2. The TCR sequence derives from a woman between 40 and 55 years old with acute or convalescent COVID-19. Sequenced: peripheral blood. The CDR3 coding sequence is TGTGCCAGCAGCCAAGTATCAAGCGGGGGGCTTCCCTACGAGCAGTACTTC. Its translation is CASSQVSSGGLPYEQYF.